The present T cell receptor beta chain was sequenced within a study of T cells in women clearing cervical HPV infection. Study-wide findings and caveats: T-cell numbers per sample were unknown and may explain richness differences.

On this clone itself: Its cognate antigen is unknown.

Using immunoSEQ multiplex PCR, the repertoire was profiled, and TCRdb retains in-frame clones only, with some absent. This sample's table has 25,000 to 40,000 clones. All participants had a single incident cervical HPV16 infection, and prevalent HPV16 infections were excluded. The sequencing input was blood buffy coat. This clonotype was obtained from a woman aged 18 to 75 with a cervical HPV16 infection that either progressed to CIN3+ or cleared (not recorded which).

The part of the CDR3 DNA that was read is TGTGCCAGCAGCCTCTCAACAGGGAGACAGCCC. Translation: CASSLSTGRQP. The full CDR3 sequence reads CASSLSTGRQPQHF. The J gene is TRBJ1-5, the V gene TRBV2; maybe TRBD1 (6 bases). The DNA ends 3 residues before the CDR3 does, and the rest of the CDR3 is filled in from the germline J gene. The germline V gene encodes CDR1 SNHLY and CDR2 FYNNEI. The CDR3 spans 14 residues. The V end was cut by 6 bases, the J end by 7 bases, with 16 bases between.